A selection of T cell receptor beta chains follows, all from one sample in a study of T cell repertoires in cytomegalovirus infection. One entry per CDR3 protein results from TCRdb running MiXCR on the reads. Of approximately 340,000 distinct CDR3 sequences listed, almost 30% are singletons. The antigens these receptors bind are not known. This specimen consisted of cultured PBMCs, obtained from culture after CMV antigen stimulation. Receptor source: a human donor in good health (CMV status not recorded). Some clones in this sample may be carry-over from other donors' samples. CDR3s include the opening cysteine and the closing phenylalanine or tryptophan. D genes are given only for firm matches. Expanded clones get a size class; other rows say once, few or many, or leave the size out.

NA	TRBJ1-6	NA	TRBV6-2/TRBV6-3	CASKPQLGAGSYNSPLHF	TGTGCCAGCAAGCCCCAATTGGGGGCAGGATCTTATAATTCACCCCTCCACTTT
TRBD2	TRBJ2-7	NA	TRBV10-3	CAIAEGLAGAGYEQYF	TGTGCCATCGCTGAGGGGCTAGCGGGAGCGGGCTACGAGCAGTACTTC
TRBD2	TRBJ2-1	NA	TRBV27	CASSLSGTRSDNEQFF	TGTGCCAGCAGTTTATCAGGGACTAGGAGTGACAATGAGCAGTTCTTC
TRBD1	TRBJ1-2	NA	TRBV19	CASSMNPGGYYGYTF	TGTGCCAGTAGTATGAATCCAGGGGGCTACTATGGCTACACCTTC
NA	TRBJ2-3	NA	TRBV4-1	CASSQDLGGPRPDTQYF	TGTGCCAGCAGCCAAGATTTGGGCGGTCCTAGGCCAGATACGCAGTATTTT
TRBD1	TRBJ1-5	NA	TRBV6-6	CASIVGTDSNQPQHF	TGTGCCAGCATAGTGGGGACAGATAGCAATCAGCCCCAGCATTTT
NA	TRBJ1-6	NA	TRBV20-1	CSASLPGGSPLHF	TGCAGTGCTAGTCTTCCGGGCGGTTCACCCCTCCACTTT
NA	TRBJ1-1	NA	TRBV15	CATSTGWRTEAFF	TGTGCCACCAGCACGGGGTGGCGTACTGAAGCTTTCTTT
NA	TRBJ2-3	many	TRBV7-2	CASSPPGGQSTDTQYF	TGTGCCAGCAGCCCCCCCGGGGGACAGAGCACAGATACGCAGTATTTT
NA	TRBJ2-7	few	TRBV3-1	CASSQPGFSYEQYF	TGTGCCAGCAGCCAACCGGGGTTCTCCTACGAGCAGTACTTC
NA	TRBJ1-2	NA	TRBV7-2	CASSLGGGRLSRSNGYTF	TGTGCCAGCAGCTTAGGTGGGGGGCGCCTCTCGAGGTCCAATGGCTACACCTTC
NA	TRBJ2-1	few	TRBV11-2	CASSSPLTKSSYNEQFF	TGTGCCAGCAGCTCCCCACTTACTAAGAGCTCCTACAATGAGCAGTTCTTT
NA	TRBJ2-7	NA	TRBV5-5	CASSRRRLEQYF	TGTGCCAGCAGCCGACGACGCCTAGAGCAGTACTTC
NA	TRBJ2-5	few	TRBV24-1	CATSDSGGQAQETQYF	TGTGCCACCAGTGACTCGGGGGGACAGGCCCAAGAGACCCAGTACTTC